This T cell receptor (beta chain) was sequenced during a study of vaccination and CD4 T cells after COVID-19. Notes on this clonotype: The antigen remains undetermined.

Cultured CD4+ T-cell DNA underwent Oncomine TCR Beta short-read sequencing. Using its own MiXCR run on the PCR reads, TCRdb lists one record per CDR3 protein. The repertoire holds over 10,000 distinct CDR3 sequences, with roughly 66% as singletons. The treatment denotes: roughly 11-day PBMC culture with coronavirus spike peptide pools or control peptides (ViraFEST assay). Antigen-specific T cell expansion with peptide pools preceded TCR sequencing in the ViraFEST approach. The CDR3 covers 13 residues. Germline loops: CDR1 MNHEY, CDR2 SMNVEV (reference sequence). V lost 4 bases, J lost 4 bases, and 8 bases lay in between.

The source of this sequence is a human donor who had recovered from COVID-19. This rearrangement joins TRBV27 to TRBJ1-5; TRBD1 is a possible D gene (6 bases). The sequencing input was CD4+ T cells from blood, cultured in vitro. CDR3 protein: CASSYRVNQPQHF. The CDR3 DNA reads as TGTGCCAGCAGTTACAGGGTAAATCAGCCCCAGCATTTT.